Shown below are 11 T cell receptor beta chains from a single sample sequenced in a study of OX40 agonist ivuxolimab in advanced cancers. The data were produced by immunoSEQ multiplex PCR, yet TCRdb's version contains in-frame clones alone and is incomplete. The sample has 74,000 or so clones; 93% are singletons. The sequenced sample was CD4+ or CD8+ T cells sorted from blood, obtained in a trial of the OX40 agonist ivuxolimab. Every receptor here comes from an adult with an advanced solid tumor such as melanoma, head and neck, liver or kidney cancer.

The chain combines TRBV9 with TRBJ2-3; 13 bases agree with TRBD2. Unmatched junction bases numbered 12, after V lost 3 bases and J lost 2 bases. Germline V gene lookup returns CDR1 SGDLS and CDR2 YYNGEE. The CDR3 covers 19 residues. CDR3 coding DNA: TGTGCCAGCAGCGGTGGACTAGCGGGAGCCGGCTACTACACAGATACGCAGTATTTT. As protein: CASSGGLAGAGYYTDTQYF.

The gene calls are TRBV7-6 and TRBJ1-2, with no clear D. V shed 4 bases and J shed 4 bases, with 10 bases lying between them. CDR1 and CDR2 (germline): SGHVS, FNYEAQ. This CDR3 comprises 13 residues. CDR3 protein: CASSSTDTYGYTF. The CDR3 region has the DNA TGTGCCAGCAGCTCGACCGACACCTATGGCTACACCTTC.

This clone appeared once. The CDR3 reads CASSTHTGREYTGELFF. The CDR3 bases are TGCGCCAGCAGCACGCATACAGGTCGGGAATACACCGGGGAGCTGTTTTTT. This chain links TRBV5-1 with TRBJ2-2; either TRBD1 or TRBD2 may fit D (5 bases each). CDR1 SGHRS and CDR2 YFSETQ come from the germline V gene. This CDR3 has 17 residues. V dropped 4 bases and J dropped 3 bases, with 19 bases sitting between them.

Only one count was recorded for this clone. The chain has TRBV9 and TRBJ2-7, with TRBD2 as a possible D gene (5 bases). In germline, CDR1 is SGDLS, CDR2 YYNGEE. Deletions cut 0 bases from V and 3 bases from J, with 13 bases between. The CDR3 runs to 15 residues. CDR3 sequence reads: CASSVAGGLNYEQYF. The CDR3 DNA reads TGTGCCAGCAGCGTAGCGGGCGGGTTAAACTACGAGCAGTACTTC.

This rearrangement joins TRBV10-3 to TRBJ2-1; TRBD2 matches at 12 bases. The germline gives CDR1 ENHRY, CDR2 SYGVKD. After removal of 0 bases from V and 8 bases from J, the junction contained 8 bases not matched to a gene. CDR3 length: 17 residues. Here the CDR3 reads CAISESTTSGGTDEQFF. CDR3 nucleotides: TGTGCCATCAGTGAGTCGACTACTAGCGGGGGGACGGATGAGCAGTTCTTC.

Comment on this clone: The identical CDR3 is also encoded by other nucleotide sequences in the sample. The CDR3, as DNA: TGTGCCTGGAGTCGGGACACAACCTACGAGCAGTACTTC. As protein: CAWSRDTTYEQYF. The genes are TRBV30 and TRBJ2-7, with a possible D match to TRBD1 (6 bases). The CDR3 runs to 13 residues. The germline CDR1 and CDR2 sequences are GTSNPN and SVGIG (reference sequence). Trimming pared 2 bases from V and 2 bases from J, leaving 10 bases between.

V usage is TRBV29-1 and J usage is TRBJ1-1, with a tentative D call TRBD1 (5 bases). V shed 3 bases and J shed 8 bases, with 13 bases lying between them. The CDR3 covers 12 residues. From germline, CDR1 is SQVTM and CDR2 ANQGSEA. CDR3 protein: CSVDPGPVEAFF. In DNA, the CDR3 is TGCAGCGTTGACCCGGGGCCCGTGGAAGCTTTCTTT. Full variable domain (remainder filled in from reference TRBV29-1 and TRBJ1-1): SAVISQKPSRDICQRGTSLTIQCQVDSQVTMMFWYRQQPGQSLTLIATANQGSEATYESGFVIDKFPISRPNLTFSTLTVSNMSPEDSSIYLCSVDPGPVEAFFGQGTRLTVV.

CDR3 region: CASSSKLAGDTDTQYF. The CDR3 bases are TGTGCCAGCAGTTCTAAACTAGCGGGAGACACAGATACGCAGTATTTT. The rearrangement links TRBV28 to TRBJ2-3, with TRBD2 matching 11 bases. Trimming cost V 4 bases and J 2 bases; bases outside gene matches: 5. The germline CDR1 and CDR2 sequences are MDHEN and SYDVKM. This CDR3 comprises 16 residues.

The chain combines TRBV7-9 with TRBJ1-5; D is ambiguous. CDR1 is SEHNR and CDR2 is FQNEAQ in the germline V gene (reference sequence). With 5 bases removed from V and 2 bases from J, the gap between germline ends came to 16 bases. The CDR3 runs 16 residues. The CDR3 DNA reads TGTGCCAGCAGCCCGACATCGGGGTACGGCAATCAGCCCCAGCATTTT. Translating it yields CASSPTSGYGNQPQHF. Based on the CDR3 plus reference TRBV7-9 and TRBJ1-5, the full variable domain is DTGVSQNPRHKITKRGQNVTFRCDPISEHNRLYWYRQTLGQGPEFLTYFQNEAQLEKSRLLSDRFSAERPKGSFSTLEIQRTEQGDSAMYLCASSPTSGYGNQPQHFGDGTRLSIL.

This chain links TRBV5-6 with TRBJ2-1, with D perhaps matching TRBD2 (6 bases). V was pared by 3 bases and J by 5 bases, with 9 bases between. CDR3 size: 13 residues. Germline CDR1 is SGHDT and CDR2 is YYEEEE. The CDR3 loop reads CASSWDFDNEQFF. The CDR3 nucleotides are TGTGCCAGCAGCTGGGACTTTGACAATGAGCAGTTCTTC.

The chain uses TRBV4-1 and TRBJ2-7; D unresolved. Per germline, CDR1 MGHRA and CDR2 YSYEKL. The CDR3 runs to 14 residues. The V end lost 3 bases, the J end lost 0 bases, and 9 bases lay between the germline ends. CDR3 nucleotides: TGCGCCAGCAGCCAGGAATCCCCCTCCTACGAGCAGTACTTC. This gives the protein CASSQESPSYEQYF.